Listed here are 25 T cell receptor beta chains from one sample, sequenced in a study of OX40 agonist ivuxolimab in advanced cancers. This table comes from immunoSEQ multiplex PCR, and its TCRdb copy is limited to in-frame clones, with some not included. The sample has tens of thousands of clones, approximately 82% seen once; the top ten hold 1.1%. The sequenced sample was CD4+ or CD8+ T cells sorted from blood, obtained in a trial of the OX40 agonist ivuxolimab. All receptors derive from an adult with an advanced solid tumor such as melanoma, head and neck, liver or kidney cancer.

CDR3 sequence: CATSRDPGDTQYF. The CDR3 DNA follows: TGTGCCACCAGCAGAGATCCGGGCGATACGCAGTATTTT. The chain uses TRBV15 and TRBJ2-3; D call uncertain. The CDR3 loop spans 13 amino acids. V was trimmed by 0 bases and J by 6 bases, leaving 7 bases between them. Germline V lookup: CDR1 LNHNV, CDR2 YYDKDF (reference sequence).

This chain links TRBV6-6 with TRBJ1-1, with no clear D. There are 15 residues in the CDR3. V gave up 2 bases and J gave up 4 bases, with 14 bases separating them. Germline loops: CDR1 MNHNY, CDR2 SVGAGI (reference sequence). The CDR3 protein is CASSYPGERGTEAFF. The CDR3 region has the DNA TGTGCCAGCAGTTACCCAGGAGAACGAGGCACTGAAGCTTTCTTT.

The chain uses TRBV5-4 and TRBJ2-6; 7 bases match TRBD1. This CDR3 is 17 amino acids long. With V trimmed by 5 bases and J by 0 bases, 8 bases remained unmatched. In germline, CDR1 is SGHNT, CDR2 YYREEE (reference sequence). In DNA, the CDR3 is TGTGCCAGCAGTAAAGGGGGCTCGAGCTCTGGGGCCAACGTCCTGACTTTC. Protein: CASSKGGSSSGANVLTF.

This chain joins TRBV5-4 and TRBJ1-2; 7 nucleotides align to TRBD1. V was clipped by 0 bases and J by 8 bases; unmatched bases: 19. CDR1 is SGHNT, CDR2 YYREEE, per germline (reference sequence). The CDR3 runs 18 residues. Here the CDR3 DNA reads TGTGCCAGCAGCTTGGCTAGGGGGACCCCCACAGGGGTGGGAGGCTACACCTTC. This gives the protein CASSLARGTPTGVGGYTF.

The V and J genes are TRBV19 and TRBJ2-3; D is perhaps TRBD1 or TRBD2 (5 bases each). Trimming stripped 6 bases from V and 5 bases from J, with 15 bases between. This CDR3 is 14 amino acids long. CDR1 is LNHDA and CDR2 is SQIVND in the germline V gene (reference sequence). The CDR3 protein is CASSLGHAGDTQYF. CDR3 nucleotides: TGTGCCAGTAGCCTCGGACACGCGGGAGATACGCAGTATTTT. Drawing the rest from reference TRBV19 and TRBJ2-3, the complete variable domain is DGGITQSPKYLFRKEGQNVTLSCEQNLNHDAMYWYRQDPGQGLRLIYYSQIVNDFQKGDIAEGYSVSREKKESFPLTVTSAQKNPTAFYLCASSLGHAGDTQYFGPGTRLTVL.

Remarks on this clone: Germline and junction disagree at one end, which may indicate a read error. The rearrangement uses TRBV7-9 and TRBJ2-7, with D perhaps TRBD1 (6 bases). The CDR3 has 14 amino acids. Per the germline V gene, CDR1 is SEHNR and CDR2 is FQNEAQ (reference sequence). The CDR3 region has the DNA TGTGCCAGCAGCTCGTCCCCCCCCGGGACATGGAACGAGTTC. It specifies CASSSSPPGTWNEF.

The CDR3 spells CASSSERSSYEQYF. Here the CDR3 DNA reads TGTGCCAGCAGCTCGGAGAGAAGCTCCTACGAGCAGTACTTC. The chain is built from TRBV11-2 and TRBJ2-7; D is uncertain. The V gene's germline CDR1 is SGHAT and CDR2 FQNNGV. V was cut by 4 bases and J by 0 bases, with 10 bases left in between. The length of the CDR3 is 14 residues.

The rearrangement links TRBV19 to TRBJ1-3; D unclear. CDR1 and CDR2 from the germline V gene are LNHDA and SQIVND (reference sequence). V lost 2 bases and J lost 0, with 5 bases in between. This CDR3 has 14 residues. The chain's CDR3 is CASSIQPSGNTIYF. For the CDR3, the DNA is TGTGCCAGTAGTATACAGCCCTCTGGAAACACCATATATTTT.

The chain is built from TRBV4-3 and TRBJ1-2; unclear D gene. The CDR3 totals 13 residues. Trimming cost V 0 bases and J 8 bases, with 10 bases left between them. Germline V gene sequence: CDR1 LGHNA, CDR2 YSLEER. CDR3 nucleotide sequence: TGCGCCAGCAGCCAAGAGGTCCTACGGGGCTACACCTTC. Its translation is CASSQEVLRGYTF.

The chain recombines TRBV5-4 with TRBJ1-1, with a possible D match to TRBD1 (5 bases). The CDR3 is 14 amino acids. V was pared by 5 bases and J by 3 bases, with 14 bases between. Germline V gene lookup returns CDR1 SGHNT and CDR2 YYREEE (reference sequence). The CDR3 loop reads CASRGSGGDTEAFF. CDR3 nucleotide sequence: TGTGCCAGCAGGGGAAGCGGGGGGGACACTGAAGCTTTCTTT.

The genes are TRBV4-3 and TRBJ1-2, with 8 bases lining up with TRBD1. V dropped 1 base and J dropped 4; count of bases not matched to a gene: 5. The germline V gene has CDR1 LGHNA and CDR2 YSLEER. The CDR3 sequence is 15 residues long. CDR3 bases: TGCGCCAGCAGCCAAGCCACAGGGGGAGTCTATGGCTACACCTTC. Translated: CASSQATGGVYGYTF.

V is TRBV6-6 and J is TRBJ1-1; TRBD1 matches 8 bases. The CDR3 covers 16 residues. J gave up 5 bases and V 2 bases, and 10 bases lay outside the gene matches. In germline, CDR1 is MNHNY, CDR2 SVGAGI (reference sequence). For the CDR3, the DNA is TGTGCCAGCAGTTACCCTCACAGGGGGTTAGAGACTGAAGCTTTCTTT. Amino acid sequence: CASSYPHRGLETEAFF.

The V and J genes are TRBV4-2 and TRBJ1-4; a possible D gene is TRBD1 (5 bases). The germline V and J ends were trimmed by 0 bases and 7 bases, with 15 bases remaining between them. Per germline, CDR1 LGHNA and CDR2 YNFKEQ. This CDR3 spans 16 amino acids. DNA of the CDR3: TGTGCCAGCAGCCAAGAGGGGGGACTACGAAGTGAAAAACTGTTTTTT. Protein: CASSQEGGLRSEKLFF.

CDR3 in DNA: TGTGCCAGCAGTTTCAGGAGTTACACTGAAGCTTTCTTT. Protein: CASSFRSYTEAFF. The chain combines TRBV27 with TRBJ1-1; D gene ambiguous. CDR1 is MNHEY and CDR2 is SMNVEV in the germline V gene (reference sequence). This CDR3 region has 13 residues. V lost 3 bases and J lost 3, with 8 bases in between.

This clone was observed a single time. Different DNA sequences within this sample yield the same CDR3. The genes are TRBV5-1 and TRBJ2-3, with no clear D. This CDR3 has 12 amino acids. From germline, CDR1 is SGHRS and CDR2 YFSETQ. Trimming left V 4 bases short and J 7 bases short, with 10 bases between. The CDR3 loop is CASSPDLNTQYF. As DNA, the CDR3 is TGCGCCAGCAGCCCCGACCTAAATACGCAGTATTTT.

The V call is TRBV5-4, the J call TRBJ2-5, with 9 nucleotides matching TRBD2. J was trimmed by 5 bases and V by 4 bases; bases with no gene match: 9. Germline loops: CDR1 SGHNT, CDR2 YYREEE (reference sequence). The CDR3 has 15 residues. The CDR3 region is CASSPPAGGRETQYF. For the CDR3, the DNA is TGTGCCAGCAGCCCCCCGGCGGGGGGGCGGGAGACCCAGTACTTC.

This clone showed up just once. CDR3 residues: CASGIAGVTDTQYF. CDR3 sequence (DNA): TGTGCTAGTGGTATAGCGGGGGTCACAGATACGCAGTATTTT. The gene calls are TRBV12-5 and TRBJ2-3; 9 positions agree with TRBD2. The CDR3 has 14 residues. The junction had 2 bases not matched to a gene; V was cut back by 5 bases and J by 2 bases. Germline V gene data show CDR1 as LGHNT and CDR2 as FRNRAP.

The chain carries TRBV21-1 and TRBJ1-2. TRBV21-1 is deemed a pseudogene. This CDR3 region has 13 residues. Written as DNA, the CDR3 is TGTGCCAGCAGCAAAGTCGGGGATAATGGCTACACCTTC. It is translated as CASSKVGDNGYTF.

V gene TRBV7-2 combines with J gene TRBJ2-3, with D uncertain. V was trimmed by 3 bases and J by 0 bases, leaving 7 bases between them. Germline V gene sequence: CDR1 SGHTA, CDR2 FQGNSA. The CDR3 loop spans 14 amino acids. This CDR3 reads CASSFLTSTDTQYF. The CDR3 nucleotides read TGTGCCAGCAGCTTCTTAACAAGCACAGATACGCAGTATTTT.

This clone has just a few counts. This sequence joins TRBV25-1 and TRBJ1-6; a possible D gene is TRBD1 (6 bases). Germline V CDR1 and CDR2: MGHDK, SYGVNS. The CDR3 is 15 residues long. V dropped 4 bases and J dropped 10 bases, with 17 bases sitting between them. CDR3 loop: CASSARTDGSSPLHF. In nucleotides, the CDR3 is TGTGCCAGCAGTGCGAGGACAGATGGGTCATCACCCCTCCACTTT. The complete variable domain, with remaining parts taken from reference TRBV25-1 and TRBJ1-6, reads EADIYQTPRYLVIGTGKKITLECSQTMGHDKMYWYQQDPGMELHLIHYSYGVNSTEKGDLSSESTVSRIRTEHFPLTLESARPSHTSQYLCASSARTDGSSPLHFGNGTRLTVT.

This sequence joins TRBV6-1 and TRBJ1-2; D perhaps matches TRBD1 (6 bases). The CDR3 is made up of 15 amino acids. CDR1 is MNHNS and CDR2 is SASEGT in the germline V gene. The V gene lost 2 bases and the J gene lost 8 bases, with 18 bases spanning the gap. The CDR3 DNA sequence: TGTGCCAGCAGTGAAATTGAGGGCAGGGGTGGAGGCTACACCTTC. Protein sequence: CASSEIEGRGGGYTF.

V and J are TRBV12-5 and TRBJ2-7; D possibly corresponds to TRBD1 (6 bases). Germline V gives CDR1 LGHNT, CDR2 FRNRAP. Trimming cost V 6 bases and J 0 bases, with 15 bases left between them. The CDR3 sequence is 15 residues long. The CDR3 sequence: CASGWTDIRSYEQYF. The CDR3 region has the DNA TGTGCTAGTGGGTGGACAGACATCCGCTCCTACGAGCAGTACTTC.

This clone was counted a few times. The gene calls are TRBV11-3 and TRBJ2-5, with 11 nucleotides matching TRBD1. V shed 1 base, J shed 2 bases, and the junction held 0 bases outside the gene matches. Germline CDR1 SGHNT, CDR2 YENEEA. The CDR3 spans 15 residues. The CDR3 spells CASSLGDRGQETQYF. The CDR3 DNA is TGTGCCAGCAGCTTAGGGGACAGGGGGCAAGAGACCCAGTACTTC.

The chain couples TRBV28 to TRBJ1-1; a weak D match, TRBD1 (6 bases). Germline lookup yields CDR1 MDHEN and CDR2 SYDVKM. Trimming shortened V by 3 bases and J by 4 bases, and 9 bases separated the two germline ends. The CDR3 loop spans 13 amino acids. The CDR3 here is CASSLRGGTEAFF. The DNA of the CDR3 is TGTGCCAGCAGTTTGAGGGGGGGCACTGAAGCTTTCTTT.

The chain employs TRBV5-4 and TRBJ2-5; TRBD1 matches 7 bases. CDR3 size: 13 residues. The V gene end was trimmed by 3 bases and the J gene end by 5 bases; junction bases not matched to a gene: 4. Per the germline V gene, CDR1 is SGHNT and CDR2 is YYREEE (reference sequence). As DNA, the CDR3 is TGTGCCAGCAGCTACAGGGGAGCTGAGACCCAGTACTTC. Translation: CASSYRGAETQYF.